This T cell receptor (beta chain) originates from a study of cytomegalovirus exposure and HLA in healthy donors. Whole-study results and caveats: CMV antigen specificity was confirmed in vitro for a few CMV-associated chains. For cytomegalovirus status, the classifier reportedly gave diagnoses with high specificity and sensitivity. Association of a missense DCLRE1C variant with TCR beta V- and J-gene trimming was reported in a later analysis. The authors enumerated over 150 TCR beta chains as linked to cytomegalovirus.

PCR used 60 Vbeta primers and 13 Jbeta primers. Produced via immunoSEQ multiplex PCR; TCRdb's table is partial and in-frame only. The data contain about 150,000 clones, around 79% of them singletons. Germline CDR1 MGHDK, CDR2 SYGVNS. The CDR3 is 12 amino acids. In regard to this clone: Antigen unknown.

The sample consisted of PBMCs. The rearrangement uses TRBV25-1 and TRBJ2-5, with D hard to call. The DNA matches TRBJ2-7 better at its end, which makes the J call doubtful. This receptor was obtained from a man under 40 in good health and CMV-seropositive. CDR3 in amino acids: CASSEYLYEQYF. In nucleotides, the CDR3 is TGTGCCAGCAGTGAATACCTCTACGAGCAGTACTTC.